Below, one T cell receptor beta chain is given with its context. The data are from a study of blood T cell repertoires in COVID-19. For the study at large: COVID-19 samples, acute and convalescent, were from the United States, Italy and Spain.

As originally analysed: How many nucleated cells were present was estimated from reference gene primer amplification. Clones were sequenced by immunoSEQ multiplex PCR, and TCRdb holds only the in-frame ones, with some missing. That table furnishes V, J and clone size, whereas the DNA furnished D and trimming. Altogether about 160,000 clones are present, around 85% being singletons, with the ten largest covering 3% to 3.5%. CDR3 length: 17 amino acids. The sequenced sample was peripheral blood. V usage is TRBV12-2 and J usage is TRBJ1-1; the listed D gene, TRBD1, was not tested against the DNA. TRBV12-2 is listed as a pseudogene. The TCR sequence derives from a human donor with acute or convalescent COVID-19. The donor label of this sample is uncertain. The CDR3: CASRLAHFRGTKIEAFF. The CDR3 nucleotides read TGTGCAAGTCGCTTAGCCCACTTCAGGGGGACAAAGATTGAAGCTTTCTTT.